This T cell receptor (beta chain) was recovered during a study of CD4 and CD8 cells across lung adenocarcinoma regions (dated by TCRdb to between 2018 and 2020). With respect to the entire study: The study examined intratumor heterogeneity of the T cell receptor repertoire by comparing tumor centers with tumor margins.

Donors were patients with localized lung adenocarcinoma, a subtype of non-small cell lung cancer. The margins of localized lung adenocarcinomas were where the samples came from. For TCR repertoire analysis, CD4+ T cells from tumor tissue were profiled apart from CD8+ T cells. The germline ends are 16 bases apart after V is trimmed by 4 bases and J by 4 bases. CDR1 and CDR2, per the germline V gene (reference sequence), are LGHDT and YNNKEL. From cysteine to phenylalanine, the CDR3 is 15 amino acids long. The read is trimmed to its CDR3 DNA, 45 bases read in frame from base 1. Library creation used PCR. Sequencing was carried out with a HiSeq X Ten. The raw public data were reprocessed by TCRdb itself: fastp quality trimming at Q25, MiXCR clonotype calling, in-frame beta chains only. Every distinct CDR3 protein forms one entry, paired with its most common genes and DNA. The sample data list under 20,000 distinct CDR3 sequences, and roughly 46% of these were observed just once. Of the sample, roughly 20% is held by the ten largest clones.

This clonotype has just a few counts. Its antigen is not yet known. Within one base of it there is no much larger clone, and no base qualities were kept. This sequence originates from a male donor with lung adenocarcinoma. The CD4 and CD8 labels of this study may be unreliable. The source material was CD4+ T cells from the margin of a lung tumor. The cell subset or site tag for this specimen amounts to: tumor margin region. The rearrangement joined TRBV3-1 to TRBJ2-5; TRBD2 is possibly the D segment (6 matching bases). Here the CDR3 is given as CASSLNGGSGETQYF. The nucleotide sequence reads TGTGCCAGCAGCCTCAACGGGGGTAGCGGAGAGACCCAGTACTTC.